The T cell receptor (beta chain) described here comes from a study of T cells in Graves' hyperthyroidism and ophthalmopathy. Study details: Peripheral blood collection took place at initial diagnosis, before any treatment.

Absence of ophthalmopathy progression within 18 months defined stable Graves' hyperthyroidism. Patients were excluded because of uncontrolled infection, other autoimmune disease, pregnancy or lactation. There were TCR beta CDR3 regions amplified from RNA transcripts. Carried out on the TCR CDR3, a first-round RT-PCR used the HTBI primer set. TCRdb recomputed calls from the multiplex PCR reads with MiXCR, one row per CDR3 protein. Among about 840,000 distinct CDR3 sequences listed, approximately 40% were seen once. This TCR came from a man younger than 30 with Graves' hyperthyroidism. The sample was blood.

CDR3 residues: CASSFTVYSNQPQHF. The CDR3 coding sequence is TGTGCCAGCAGTTTTACGGTTTATAGCAATCAGCCCCAGCATTTT. The chain combines TRBV12-3 or TRBV12-4 with TRBJ1-5; no reliable D call. The CDR3 length is 15 residues. Between the trimmed V and J ends, which lost 3 bases and 0 bases, there was a span of 9 bases.